This entry lists 23 T cell receptor beta chains sequenced from one sample in a study of cytomegalovirus exposure and HLA in healthy donors. The study ran its PCR with 60 Vbeta and 13 Jbeta primers. Measured with immunoSEQ multiplex PCR; TCRdb has only the in-frame clones, and not every one. Here the sample spans 150,000 to 200,000 clones, over 80% being singletons. The sample consisted of PBMCs. The receptors originated from a woman aged 50 to 60 in good health and CMV-seropositive.

The genes are TRBV4-1 and TRBJ2-1; the D is unclear. V was trimmed by 2 bases and J by 0 bases, leaving 8 bases between them. The CDR3 has 15 amino acids. Germline CDR1 and CDR2: MGHRA and YSYEKL. CDR3 DNA sequence: TGCGCCAGCAGCCAACTCCACAACTCCTACAATGAGCAGTTCTTC. Residues: CASSQLHNSYNEQFF.

The CDR3 region is CASSYNPRSIDTQYF. The CDR3 nucleotides are TGTGCCAGCAGTTACAATCCGCGGTCCATCGATACGCAGTATTTT. The V and J genes are TRBV6-5 and TRBJ2-3, with D hard to call. Germline V lookup: CDR1 MNHEY, CDR2 SVGAGI. V shed 2 bases and J shed 6 bases, with 15 bases lying between them. The CDR3 is 15 residues long.

This clone is a singleton in its sample. This chain connects TRBV28 to TRBJ2-6, with D unclear. Trimming cost V 5 bases and J 0 bases, with 11 bases left between them. CDR1 and CDR2 (germline): MDHEN, SYDVKM. This CDR3 region has 16 residues. CDR3 in DNA: TGTGCCAGCAGTCTAAGCAGGTCCTCTGGGGCCAACGTCCTGACTTTC. As protein: CASSLSRSSGANVLTF.

The rearrangement links TRBV25-1 to TRBJ2-7, with D perhaps TRBD1 (5 bases). The CDR3 loop spans 16 amino acids. CDR1 is MGHDK and CDR2 is SYGVNS in the germline V gene. V lost 3 bases and J 0 bases, leaving 15 bases between the germline ends. In nucleotides, the CDR3 is TGTGCCAGCAGTGACCCGGGCCATCAGGGCTCCTACGAGCAGTACTTC. Translation gives CASSDPGHQGSYEQYF.

The chain uses TRBV5-1 and TRBJ2-5; the D is unclear. CDR1 is SGHRS and CDR2 is YFSETQ in the germline V gene. This CDR3 is 13 amino acids long. The V and J ends lost 5 bases and 1 base respectively, with 9 bases between them. The CDR3 is CASSRARQETQYF. DNA for the CDR3: TGCGCCAGCAGTCGAGCCCGCCAAGAGACCCAGTACTTC.

This clone has a single count. CDR3 sequence: CASSLGAGGTGGPASEQFF. DNA of the CDR3: TGCGCCAGCAGCTTGGGGGCCGGGGGGACGGGAGGACCCGCATCGGAGCAGTTCTTC. This rearrangement joins TRBV5-1 to TRBJ2-1, with TRBD2 matching 7 bases. V lost 0 bases and J lost 10; bases outside the gene matches: 22. Germline V gene sequence: CDR1 SGHRS, CDR2 YFSETQ. CDR3 length: 19 residues.

The rearrangement links TRBV6-5 to TRBJ1-1; D perhaps matches TRBD1 (5 bases). This CDR3 has 15 amino acids. V was cut by 4 bases and J by 5 bases, with 17 bases left in between. Germline-derived CDR1 and CDR2 are MNHEY and SVGAGI. The CDR3 spells CASSSRRGTGTEAFF. The CDR3 DNA reads TGTGCCAGCAGTTCACGCCGGGGGACGGGTACTGAAGCTTTCTTT.

V usage is TRBV5-6 and J usage is TRBJ2-7, with D unresolved. Germline V gene sequence: CDR1 SGHDT, CDR2 YYEEEE. This CDR3 is built from 12 residues. V was clipped by 0 bases and J by 2 bases, with 3 bases between them. The CDR3 spells CASSLAAYEQYF. CDR3 coding DNA: TGTGCCAGCAGCTTGGCCGCCTACGAGCAGTACTTC.

This chain links TRBV12-5 with TRBJ2-2; D may be TRBD2 (5 bases). Trimming stripped 3 bases from V and 6 bases from J, with 8 bases between. There are 13 residues in the CDR3. Germline-derived CDR1 and CDR2 are LGHNT and FRNRAP. The DNA for the CDR3 is TGTGCTAGTGGTTTTACCGGGGCCGGGGAGCTGTTTTTT. As protein: CASGFTGAGELFF.

This chain uses TRBV5-5 with TRBJ2-7, with 7 bases fitting TRBD1. In germline, CDR1 is SGHKS, CDR2 YYEKEE (reference sequence). This CDR3 contains 12 residues. V was pared by 5 bases and J by 4 bases, with 3 bases of the junction left unmatched. CDR3 nucleotide sequence: TGTGCCAGCAGAGAGACAGGGTACGAGCAGTACTTC. Its translation: CASRETGYEQYF.

This clone was detected a few times. CDR3 region: CASTSSGGATQYF. CDR3 DNA: TGCGCCAGCACATCTAGCGGGGGGGCGACGCAGTATTTT. The genes are TRBV5-1 and TRBJ2-3; 12 bases agree with TRBD2. V lost 6 bases, J lost 9 bases, and 5 bases stayed unmatched. Germline values: CDR1 SGHRS, CDR2 YFSETQ. The length of the CDR3 is 13 residues.

This chain's CDR3 is CASSSSSGRTEYF. The CDR3 DNA sequence: TGTGCCAGCAGTTCGAGTAGCGGGAGGACTGAGTACTTC. This chain connects TRBV6-5 to TRBJ2-7; the match to TRBD2 covers 10 bases. There are 13 residues in the CDR3. Germline CDR1 is MNHEY and CDR2 is SVGAGI. V lost 4 bases and J lost 11; bases outside the gene matches: 8.

V usage is TRBV14 and J usage is TRBJ2-5; tentative D call: TRBD2 (5 bases). This CDR3 contains 20 residues. Germline loops: CDR1 SGHDN, CDR2 FVKESK. Trimming shortened V by 3 bases and J by 4 bases, and 30 bases separated the two germline ends. The CDR3 is CASSHPTKIPLLGIRETQYF. DNA of the CDR3: TGTGCCAGCAGCCACCCCACCAAGATCCCCTTACTAGGTATTCGAGAGACCCAGTACTTC.

This clone was found once. The V call is TRBV19, the J call TRBJ1-5; TRBD1 matches 8 bases. Germline trimming cut 4 bases from V and 4 bases from J; bases unmatched to any gene: 6. CDR3 size: 15 residues. CDR1 LNHDA and CDR2 SQIVND come from the germline V gene (reference sequence). The CDR3 DNA is TGTGCCAGTAGTAATGCCAGGGGGCGTAATCAGCCCCAGCATTTT. Translation: CASSNARGRNQPQHF.

The chain couples TRBV5-1 to TRBJ1-1, with D tentatively TRBD1 (6 bases). The CDR3 loop spans 15 amino acids. V lost 0 bases and J lost 4, with 13 bases in between. The germline CDR1 and CDR2 sequences are SGHRS and YFSETQ. CDR3 DNA sequence: TGCGCCAGCAGCTTGGACCGGGACACGGTCACTGAAGCTTTCTTT. Translated, it gives CASSLDRDTVTEAFF. The whole variable domain, remainder taken from reference TRBV5-1 and TRBJ1-1, is KAGVTQTPRYLIKTRGQQVTLSCSPISGHRSVSWYQQTPGQGLQFLFEYFSETQRNKGNFPGRFSGRQFSNSRSEMNVSTLELGDSALYLCASSLDRDTVTEAFFGQGTRLTVV.

This clone showed up just a few times. The rearrangement links TRBV30 to TRBJ2-5; 7 bases match TRBD2. In germline, CDR1 is GTSNPN, CDR2 SVGIG (reference sequence). V was pared by 0 bases and J by 4 bases, with 2 bases of the junction left unmatched. The CDR3 runs to 13 residues. CDR3 bases: TGTGCCTGGAGTGTAGGGAGGGGAGAGACCCAGTACTTC. Protein sequence: CAWSVGRGETQYF.

The J gene is TRBJ2-3, the V gene TRBV7-9; 12 bases map to TRBD1. Losses at the gene ends were 4 bases for V and 11 bases for J; bases not matched to a gene: 10. The CDR3 runs to 15 residues. Germline lookup yields CDR1 SEHNR and CDR2 FQNEAQ (reference sequence). For the CDR3, the DNA is TGTGCCAGCAGCTCTGGGACAGGGGGCGCCGGTCGGCAGTATTTT. The encoded protein is CASSSGTGGAGRQYF.

V and J are TRBV20-1 and TRBJ1-1; D is unresolved. Trimming cost V 5 bases and J 5 bases, with 6 bases left between them. This CDR3 has 10 amino acids. Germline V gene sequence: CDR1 DFQATT, CDR2 SNEGSKA (reference sequence). The CDR3 DNA sequence: TGCAGTGCTGTAAAAACTGAAGCTTTCTTT. Its protein is CSAVKTEAFF.

This clone showed up just a few times. The chain employs TRBV7-2 and TRBJ1-3; D is possibly TRBD1 (6 bases). CDR1 is SGHTA and CDR2 is FQGNSA in the germline V gene. V was pared by 1 base and J by 5 bases, with 15 bases between. The CDR3 spans 16 residues. CDR3 amino acids: CASSLDVGQGRNTIYF. CDR3 sequence (DNA): TGTGCCAGCAGCTTAGACGTCGGGCAGGGGAGAAACACCATATATTTT.

In DNA form, the CDR3 reads TGTGCCAGCAGTGACGGCGGGCTGAGCAATCAGCCCCAGCATTTT. Translated: CASSDGGLSNQPQHF. The chain joins TRBV25-1 to TRBJ1-5; D is undetermined. The V gene's germline CDR1 is MGHDK and CDR2 SYGVNS. The CDR3 loop spans 15 amino acids. Trimming removed 3 bases at V and 1 base at J, with 10 bases between.

The chain is built from TRBV27 and TRBJ2-7, with 11 bases fitting TRBD1. The CDR3 length is 14 residues. V shed 6 bases, J shed 7 bases, and the junction held 8 bases outside the gene matches. Per the germline V gene, CDR1 is MNHEY and CDR2 is SMNVEV (reference sequence). The CDR3 sequence is CASSGGQGANEQYF. The CDR3 region has the DNA TGTGCCAGCAGCGGCGGACAGGGGGCTAATGAGCAGTACTTC.

The chain couples TRBV28 to TRBJ2-7, with 9 bases identical to TRBD1. Trimming took 5 bases from V and 3 from J; bases not matched to a gene: 8. The CDR3 sequence is 15 residues long. Germline V gene sequence: CDR1 MDHEN, CDR2 SYDVKM. DNA of the CDR3: TGTGCCAGCAGTCATCCGGGACAGGGAGGCTACGAGCAGTACTTC. Protein: CASSHPGQGGYEQYF.

The chain is built from TRBV7-2 and TRBJ2-7, with TRBD2 as a possible D gene (6 bases). Germline V gene lookup returns CDR1 SGHTA and CDR2 FQGNSA. Trimming removed 0 bases at V and 2 bases at J, with 14 bases between. CDR3 size: 16 residues. The CDR3 is CASSLATPAGPYEQYF. The CDR3 DNA reads TGTGCCAGCAGCTTAGCCACCCCGGCGGGGCCCTACGAGCAGTACTTC.